One and the same sample provided the 2 T cell receptor beta chains below, sequenced in a study of beta chain features in type 1 diabetes. Expressed TCRB transcripts were sequenced, since all the RNA that had been isolated was reverse transcribed. Profiled with immunoSEQ multiplex PCR; TCRdb holds only in-frame clones, not every one. There are 350,000 or so clones in the sample; about 20% occur only once, and approximately 0.043% lies in the top ten. Sequencing was carried out using naive CD4+ T cells from blood. The source of these receptors is a woman aged 18-35 years in good health.

The genes are TRBV7-9 and TRBJ2-7; a weak D match, TRBD2 (7 bases). Germline CDR1 and CDR2: SEHNR and FQNEAQ (reference sequence). The CDR3 loop spans 15 amino acids. Trimming took 5 bases from V and 6 from J, leaving 20 bases between them. The CDR3 region is CASSPLGGRGVEQYF. Written as DNA, the CDR3 is TGTGCCAGCAGCCCGCTGGGGGGGCGCGGGGTCGAGCAGTACTTC. Filled out from reference TRBV7-9 and TRBJ2-7, the complete variable domain reads DTGVSQNPRHKITKRGQNVTFRCDPISEHNRLYWYRQTLGQGPEFLTYFQNEAQLEKSRLLSDRFSAERPKGSFSTLEIQRTEQGDSAMYLCASSPLGGRGVEQYFGPGTRLTVT.

This clone was detected only a few times. The junction differs from germline at one of its ends, possibly a read error. The rearrangement uses TRBV28 and TRBJ2-1; D remains unclear. The CDR3 contains 11 residues. Germline CDR1 is MDHEN and CDR2 is SYDVKM. The CDR3 nucleotides are TGTGCCAGCAGTTACTACGATGAGCAGTTCTTC. This encodes CASSYYDEQFF. The full variable domain, in which reference TRBV28 and TRBJ2-1 provide the parts outside the CDR3, is DVKVTQSSRYLVKRTGEKVFLECVQDMDHENMFWYRQDPGLGLRLIYFSYDVKMKEKGDIPEGYSVSREKKERFSLILESASTNQTSMYLCASSYYDEQFFGPGTRLTVL.